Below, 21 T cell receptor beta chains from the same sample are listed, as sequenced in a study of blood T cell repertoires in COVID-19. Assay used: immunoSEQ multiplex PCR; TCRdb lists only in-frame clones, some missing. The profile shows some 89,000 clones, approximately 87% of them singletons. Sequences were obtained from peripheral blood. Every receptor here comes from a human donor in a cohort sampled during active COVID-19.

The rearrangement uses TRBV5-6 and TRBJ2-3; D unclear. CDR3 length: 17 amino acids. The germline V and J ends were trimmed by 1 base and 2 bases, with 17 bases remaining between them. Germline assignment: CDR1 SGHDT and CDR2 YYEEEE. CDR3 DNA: TGTGCCAGCAGCTTGTCCCGGCGACACCACAACACAGATACGCAGTATTTT. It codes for CASSLSRRHHNTDTQYF.

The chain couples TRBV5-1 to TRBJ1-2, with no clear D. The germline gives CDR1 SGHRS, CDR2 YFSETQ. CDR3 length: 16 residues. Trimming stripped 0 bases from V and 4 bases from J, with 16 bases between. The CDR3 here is CASSLAVGRQFYGYTF. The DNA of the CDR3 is TGCGCCAGCAGCTTGGCCGTCGGCAGGCAGTTCTATGGCTACACCTTC.

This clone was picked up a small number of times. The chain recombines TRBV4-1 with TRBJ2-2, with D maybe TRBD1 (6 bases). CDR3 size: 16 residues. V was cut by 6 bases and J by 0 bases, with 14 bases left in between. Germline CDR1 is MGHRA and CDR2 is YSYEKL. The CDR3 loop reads CASSPEGTTNTGELFF. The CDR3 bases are TGCGCCAGCAGTCCAGAGGGGACAACGAACACCGGGGAGCTGTTTTTT.

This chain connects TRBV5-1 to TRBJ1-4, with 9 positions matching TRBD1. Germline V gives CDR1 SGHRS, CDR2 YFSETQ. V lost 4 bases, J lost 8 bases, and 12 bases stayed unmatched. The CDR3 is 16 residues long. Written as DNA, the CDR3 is TGCGCCAGCAGCATGAGTACCGGGACAGGGTTGGAAAAACTGTTTTTT. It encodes CASSMSTGTGLEKLFF.

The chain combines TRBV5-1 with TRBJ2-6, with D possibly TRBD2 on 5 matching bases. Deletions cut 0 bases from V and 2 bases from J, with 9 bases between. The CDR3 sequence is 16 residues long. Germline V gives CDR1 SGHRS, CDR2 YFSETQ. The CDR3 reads CASSLAGVPGANVLTF. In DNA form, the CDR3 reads TGCGCCAGCAGCTTGGCCGGGGTGCCTGGGGCCAACGTCCTGACTTTC.

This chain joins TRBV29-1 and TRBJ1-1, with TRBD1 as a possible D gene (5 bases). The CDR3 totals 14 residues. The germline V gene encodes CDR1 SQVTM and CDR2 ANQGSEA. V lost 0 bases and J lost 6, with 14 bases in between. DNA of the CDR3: TGCAGCGTTGAAGATCGGGTCCGGGGGGCTGAAGCTTTCTTT. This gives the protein CSVEDRVRGAEAFF.

As DNA, the CDR3 is TGTGCCTGGCTCCCTTTCGGGAGGCAAACCTACGAGCAGTACTTC. Translating gives CAWLPFGRQTYEQYF. The rearrangement uses TRBV30 and TRBJ2-7; 7 bases line up with TRBD2. The CDR3 loop spans 15 amino acids. J lost 2 bases, V lost 5 bases, and 12 bases had no gene match. Germline values: CDR1 GTSNPN, CDR2 SVGIG (reference sequence). The variable domain in full, completed from reference TRBV30 and TRBJ2-7, reads SQTIHQWPATLVQPVGSPLSLECTVEGTSNPNLYWYRQAAGRGLQLLFYSVGIGQISSEVPQNLSASRPQDRQFILSSKKLLLSDSGFYLCAWLPFGRQTYEQYFGPGTRLTVT.

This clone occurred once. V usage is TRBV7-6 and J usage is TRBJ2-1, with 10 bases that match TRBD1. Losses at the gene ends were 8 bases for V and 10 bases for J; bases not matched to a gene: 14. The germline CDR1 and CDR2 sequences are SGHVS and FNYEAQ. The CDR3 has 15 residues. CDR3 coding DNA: TGTGCCAGCCATACGGGGACAGGGGATTGGGGGGAGCAGTTCTTC. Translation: CASHTGTGDWGEQFF.

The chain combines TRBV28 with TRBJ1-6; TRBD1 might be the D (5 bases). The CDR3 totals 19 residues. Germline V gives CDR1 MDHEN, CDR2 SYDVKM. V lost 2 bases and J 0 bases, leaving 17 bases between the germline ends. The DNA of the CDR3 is TGTGCCAGCAGTTTACAAGCGTATGCGGGGGTCTCCTATAATTCACCCCTCCACTTT. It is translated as CASSLQAYAGVSYNSPLHF.

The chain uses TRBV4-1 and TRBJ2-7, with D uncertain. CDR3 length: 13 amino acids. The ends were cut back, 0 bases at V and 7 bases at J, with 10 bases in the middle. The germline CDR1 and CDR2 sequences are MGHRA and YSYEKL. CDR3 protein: CASSQELSFEQYF. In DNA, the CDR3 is TGCGCCAGCAGCCAAGAGTTGAGTTTTGAGCAGTACTTC.

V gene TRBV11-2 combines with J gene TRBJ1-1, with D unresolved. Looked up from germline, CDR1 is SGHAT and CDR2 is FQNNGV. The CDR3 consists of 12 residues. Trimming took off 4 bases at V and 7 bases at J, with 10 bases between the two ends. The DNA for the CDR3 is TGTGCCAGCAGCTACGGACGGGATGAAGCTTTCTTT. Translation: CASSYGRDEAFF.

CDR3 nucleotides: TGTGCCAGCCAAGAGGAGACAGGGGTGGTCGAGACCCAGTACTTC. It yields the protein CASQEETGVVETQYF. J is TRBJ2-5 and V is TRBV6-5; 8 bases agree with TRBD1. Germline V gives CDR1 MNHEY, CDR2 SVGAGI. The V and J ends lost 8 bases and 5 bases, in that order; junction bases with no gene match: 13. CDR3 length: 15 amino acids.

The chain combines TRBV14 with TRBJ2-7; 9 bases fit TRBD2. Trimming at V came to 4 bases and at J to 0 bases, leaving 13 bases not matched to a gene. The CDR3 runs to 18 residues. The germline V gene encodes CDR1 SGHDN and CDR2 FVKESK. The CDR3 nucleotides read TGTGCCAGCAGCCCCCTTGGAGGCGGGAGGGTAAGCTCCTACGAGCAGTACTTC. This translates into CASSPLGGGRVSSYEQYF.

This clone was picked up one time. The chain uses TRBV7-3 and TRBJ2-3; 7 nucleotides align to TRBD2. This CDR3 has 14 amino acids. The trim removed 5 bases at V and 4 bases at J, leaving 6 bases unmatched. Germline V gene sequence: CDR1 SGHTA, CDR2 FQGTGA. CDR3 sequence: CASSTSSGADTQYF. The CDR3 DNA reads TGTGCCAGCAGCACATCAAGCGGGGCAGATACGCAGTATTTT.

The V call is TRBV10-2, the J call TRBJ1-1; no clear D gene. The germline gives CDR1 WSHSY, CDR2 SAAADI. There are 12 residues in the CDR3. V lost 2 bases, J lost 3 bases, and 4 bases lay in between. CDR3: CASSEEYTEAFF. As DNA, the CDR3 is TGCGCCAGCAGTGAGGAGTACACTGAAGCTTTCTTT.

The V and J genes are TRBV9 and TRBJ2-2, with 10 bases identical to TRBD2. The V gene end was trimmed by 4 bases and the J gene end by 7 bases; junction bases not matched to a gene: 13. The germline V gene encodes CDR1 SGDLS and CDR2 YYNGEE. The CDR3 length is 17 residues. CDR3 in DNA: TGTGCCAGCAGCCCGACCACAGCGGGGGGGCCGGTCGGGGAGCTGTTTTTT. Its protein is CASSPTTAGGPVGELFF.

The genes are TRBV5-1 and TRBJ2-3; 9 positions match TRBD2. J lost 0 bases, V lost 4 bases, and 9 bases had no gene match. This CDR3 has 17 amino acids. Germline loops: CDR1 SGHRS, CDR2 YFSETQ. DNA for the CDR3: TGCGCCAGCAGCACCGACCTGACTAGCGGTAGCACAGATACGCAGTATTTT. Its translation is CASSTDLTSGSTDTQYF.

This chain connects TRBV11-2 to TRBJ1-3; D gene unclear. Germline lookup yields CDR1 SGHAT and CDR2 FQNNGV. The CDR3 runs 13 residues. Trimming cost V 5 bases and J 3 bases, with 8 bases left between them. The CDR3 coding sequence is TGTGCCAGCAGCCCCGGGGTTGGAAACACCATATATTTT. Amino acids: CASSPGVGNTIYF. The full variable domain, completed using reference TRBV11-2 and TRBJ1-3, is EAGVAQSPRYKIIEKRQSVAFWCNPISGHATLYWYQQILGQGPKLLIQFQNNGVVDDSQLPKDRFSAERLKGVDSTLKIQPAKLEDSAVYLCASSPGVGNTIYFGEGSWLTVV.

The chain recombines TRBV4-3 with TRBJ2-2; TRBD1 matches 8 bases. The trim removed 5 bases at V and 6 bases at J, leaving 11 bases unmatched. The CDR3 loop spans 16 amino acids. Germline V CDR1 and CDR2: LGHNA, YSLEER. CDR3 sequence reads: CASSGIQGVGAGELFF. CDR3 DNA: TGCGCCAGCAGCGGGATACAGGGGGTGGGAGCCGGGGAGCTGTTTTTT.

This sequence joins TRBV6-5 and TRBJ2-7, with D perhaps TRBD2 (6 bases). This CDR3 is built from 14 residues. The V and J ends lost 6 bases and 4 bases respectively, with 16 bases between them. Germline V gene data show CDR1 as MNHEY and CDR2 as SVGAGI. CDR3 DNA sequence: TGTGCCAGCAGCCCCCCCGGGGGTATATACGAGCAGTACTTC. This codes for CASSPPGGIYEQYF.

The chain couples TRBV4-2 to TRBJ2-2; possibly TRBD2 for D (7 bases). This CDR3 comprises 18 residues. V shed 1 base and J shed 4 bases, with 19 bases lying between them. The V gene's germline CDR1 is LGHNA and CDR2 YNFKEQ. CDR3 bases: TGTGCCAGCAGCCAAGGGAGGAGGGGGGGCCGAGGCACCGGGGAGCTGTTTTTT. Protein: CASSQGRRGGRGTGELFF.